These 5 T cell receptor beta chains were sequenced from one sample in a study of beta chain features in type 1 diabetes. Isolated RNA was reverse transcribed in full, so expressed TCRB transcripts were sequenced. Method: immunoSEQ multiplex PCR; TCRdb's copy keeps in-frame clones and lacks some. The sample holds approximately 470,000 clones, over 25% seen once. Sequencing was carried out using naive CD4+ T cells from blood. The source of these receptors is a man between 18 and 35 years old in good health.

This chain uses TRBV29-1 with TRBJ2-2, with 8 bases fitting TRBD2. The CDR3 length is 15 residues. After removal of 7 bases from V and 2 bases from J, the junction contained 9 bases not matched to a gene. Germline V gene sequence: CDR1 SQVTM, CDR2 ANQGSEA. The chain's CDR3 is CSACCAGGNTGELFF. CDR3 coding DNA: TGCAGCGCCTGTTGCGCGGGGGGAAACACCGGGGAGCTGTTTTTT.

The rearrangement links TRBV15 to TRBJ1-5, with 12 nucleotides matching TRBD1. With V trimmed by 5 bases and J by 4 bases, 3 bases remained unmatched. Germline V lookup: CDR1 LNHNV, CDR2 YYDKDF (reference sequence). The CDR3 has 15 residues. In nucleotides, the CDR3 is TGTGCCACCAGCCGGGACAGGGGGCGGAATCAGCCCCAGCATTTT. Its protein is CATSRDRGRNQPQHF.

This clone has only a few counts. This sequence joins TRBV30 and TRBJ1-1; TRBD1 matches 10 bases. CDR3 length: 12 residues. Germline V gene sequence: CDR1 GTSNPN, CDR2 SVGIG (reference sequence). V was clipped by 5 bases and J by 6 bases; unmatched bases: 3. The DNA of the CDR3 is TGTGCCTGGGACAGGGGGCATGCTGAAGCTTTCTTT. Its protein is CAWDRGHAEAFF. The full variable domain, with the rest looked up from reference TRBV30 and TRBJ1-1, is SQTIHQWPATLVQPVGSPLSLECTVEGTSNPNLYWYRQAAGRGLQLLFYSVGIGQISSEVPQNLSASRPQDRQFILSSKKLLLSDSGFYLCAWDRGHAEAFFGQGTRLTVV.

J is TRBJ1-2 and V is TRBV30; D call uncertain. Trimming removed 1 base from V and 8 bases from J, with 11 bases in between. From germline, CDR1 is GTSNPN and CDR2 SVGIG (reference sequence). CDR3 length: 12 residues. In nucleotides, the CDR3 is TGTGCCTGGAGTGGTGGCCAAAGGGGCTACACCTTC. Its translation is CAWSGGQRGYTF.

V and J are TRBV30 and TRBJ1-2, with TRBD1 matching over 9 bases. V was clipped by 2 bases and J by 7 bases; unmatched bases: 11. The CDR3 sequence is 15 residues long. Germline V CDR1 and CDR2: GTSNPN, SVGIG (reference sequence). CDR3 sequence (DNA): TGTGCCTGGAGTCAAGGGACAGGGAGGGCCGGTGGCTACACCTTC. This encodes CAWSQGTGRAGGYTF.